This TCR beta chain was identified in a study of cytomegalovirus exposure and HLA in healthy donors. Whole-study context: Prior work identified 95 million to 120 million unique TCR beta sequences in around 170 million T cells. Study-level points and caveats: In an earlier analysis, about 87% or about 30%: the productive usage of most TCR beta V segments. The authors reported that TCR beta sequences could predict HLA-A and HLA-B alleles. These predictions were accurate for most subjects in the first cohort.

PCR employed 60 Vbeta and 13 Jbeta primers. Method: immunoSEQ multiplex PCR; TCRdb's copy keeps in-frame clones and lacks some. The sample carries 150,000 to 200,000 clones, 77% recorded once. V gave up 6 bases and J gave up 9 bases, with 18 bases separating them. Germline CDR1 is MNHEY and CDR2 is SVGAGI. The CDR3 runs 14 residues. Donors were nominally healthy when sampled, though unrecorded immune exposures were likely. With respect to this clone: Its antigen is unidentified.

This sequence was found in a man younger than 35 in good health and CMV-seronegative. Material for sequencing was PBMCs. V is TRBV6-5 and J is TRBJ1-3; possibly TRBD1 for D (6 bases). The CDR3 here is CASSTGVGGGTIYF. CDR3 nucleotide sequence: TGTGCCAGCAGCACGGGTGTAGGGGGGGGCACCATATATTTT.